The sequence of this T cell receptor beta chain was determined in a study of T-cell memory formation after mild COVID-19. At the level of the study: Clusters were largely donor specific.

This clonotype was counted only a few times. Its specificity is not known. TCRdb analysed the 5' RACE reads with MiXCR anew, one entry per CDR3 protein. The sample carries roughly 580,000 distinct CDR3 sequences, under 20% recorded once. V was clipped by 7 bases and J by 7 bases, with 19 bases between them. CDR3 size: 13 residues. Germline V CDR1 and CDR2: SQVTM, ANQGSEA. Findings and caveats of the study: Confirmation of SARS-CoV-2 specificity was lacking for second-wave clones peaking day 37. Contracting CD4+ clones were located mainly in CM and EM, and CD8+ clones in EMRA.

Material: PBMCs or a T cell subset sorted from them (not recorded which). This receptor was identified in an adult woman who had mild COVID-19 (a few samples of this study predate the infection). Cell type and time point are not known. This sequence joins TRBV29-1 and TRBJ2-5; D assignment may be TRBD1 or TRBD2 (6 bases each). This CDR3 reads CSAAGQVVGTQYF. The CDR3 coding sequence is TGCAGCGCCGCGGGACAAGTAGTGGGGACCCAGTACTTC.